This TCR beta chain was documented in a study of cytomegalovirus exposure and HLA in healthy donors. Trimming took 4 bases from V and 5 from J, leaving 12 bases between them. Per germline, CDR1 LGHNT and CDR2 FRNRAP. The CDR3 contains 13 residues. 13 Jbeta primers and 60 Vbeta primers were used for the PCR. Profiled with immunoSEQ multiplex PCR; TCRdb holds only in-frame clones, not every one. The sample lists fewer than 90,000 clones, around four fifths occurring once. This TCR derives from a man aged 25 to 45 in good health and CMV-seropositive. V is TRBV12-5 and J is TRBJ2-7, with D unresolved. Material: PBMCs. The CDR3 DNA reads TGTGCTAGTGGTTCCCCTCGGTTGAACGAGCAGTACTTC. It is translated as CASGSPRLNEQYF.